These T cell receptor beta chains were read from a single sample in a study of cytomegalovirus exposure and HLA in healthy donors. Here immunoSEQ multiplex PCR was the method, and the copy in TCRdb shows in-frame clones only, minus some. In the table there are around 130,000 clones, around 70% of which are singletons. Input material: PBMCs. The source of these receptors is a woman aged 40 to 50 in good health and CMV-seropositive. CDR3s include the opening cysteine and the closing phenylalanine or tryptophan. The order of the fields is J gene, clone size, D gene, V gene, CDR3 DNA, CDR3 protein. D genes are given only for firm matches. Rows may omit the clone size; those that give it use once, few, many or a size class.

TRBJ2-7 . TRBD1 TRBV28 TGTGCCAGCAGTTTAGGACAGGGGACGGCCTACGAGCAGTACTTC CASSLGQGTAYEQYF
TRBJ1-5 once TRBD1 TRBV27 TGTGCCAGCAGTCCCCGACAGGGCCCCTATCAGCCCCAGCATTTT CASSPRQGPYQPQHF
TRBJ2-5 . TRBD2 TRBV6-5 TGTGCCAGCACCATCACTAGCGGGAGTTTAGAGACCCAGTACTTC CASTITSGSLETQYF
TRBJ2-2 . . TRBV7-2 TGTGCCAGCAGCTCCCAGGTGAAGACCGGGGAGCTGTTTTTT CASSSQVKTGELFF
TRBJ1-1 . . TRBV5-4 TGTGCCAGCAGCTTGGGTGGTAAGGCCGCGGGCACTGAAGCTTTCTTT CASSLGGKAAGTEAFF
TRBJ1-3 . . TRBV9 TGTGCCAGCAGCATATCTAGGGGCGGCAACTCTGGAAACACCATATATTTT CASSISRGGNSGNTIYF
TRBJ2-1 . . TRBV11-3 TGTGCCAGCAGTTCACTGAGCGGGCGCAATGAGCAGTTCTTC CASSSLSGRNEQFF
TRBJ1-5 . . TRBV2 TGTGCCAGCAGTACACAGGGATTAACGAATCAGCCCCAGCATTTT CASSTQGLTNQPQHF
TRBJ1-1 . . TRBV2 TGTGCCAGCAATCGCGCCATGAACACTGAAGCTTTCTTT CASNRAMNTEAFF
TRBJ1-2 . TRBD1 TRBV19 TGTGCCAGTAGTCGGCCCGGACAGGGAGGCAACTATGGCTACACCTTC CASSRPGQGGNYGYTF
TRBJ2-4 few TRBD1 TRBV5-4 TGTGCCAGCAGCAGCGACAGGGGGGCGAGAGCCAAAAACATTCAGTACTTC CASSSDRGARAKNIQYF
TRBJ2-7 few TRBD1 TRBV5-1 TGCGCCAGCAGCTTGGGACAGGGTTCCTACGAGCAGTACTTC CASSLGQGSYEQYF
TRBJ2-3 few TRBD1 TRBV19 TGTGCCAGTAGTAAGAGGGACAGGGAACCAGATACGCAGTATTTT CASSKRDREPDTQYF
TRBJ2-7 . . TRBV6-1 TGTGCCAGCAGTGCTTCAGAGGTACGATCCTACGAGCAGTACTTC CASSASEVRSYEQYF
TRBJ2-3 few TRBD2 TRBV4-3 TGCGCCAGCAGCCAAGAGCTAGCGGGAGGCACAGATACGCAGTATTTT CASSQELAGGTDTQYF
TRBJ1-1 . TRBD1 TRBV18 TGTGCCAGCTCACCACAGGACAGGGGCCCGAACACTGAAGCTTTCTTT CASSPQDRGPNTEAFF
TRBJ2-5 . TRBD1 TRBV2 TGTGCCAGCAGCTCGGCGAGGGGGCCAGAGGCCCAGTACTTC CASSSARGPEAQYF
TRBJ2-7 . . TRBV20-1 TGCAGTGCTAAGTACAGCGAGCAGTACTTC CSAKYSEQYF
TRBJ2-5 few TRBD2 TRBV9 TGTGCCAGCAGCGTCCTAGCGGGAGGGCCCGGAGAGACCCAGTACTTC CASSVLAGGPGETQYF
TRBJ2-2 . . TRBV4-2 TGTGCCAGCAGCCCGGTCGGGGGTTCAGAAACCGGGGAGCTGTTTTTT CASSPVGGSETGELFF
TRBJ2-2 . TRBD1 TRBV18 TGTGCCAGCTCACCCCGAGACAGGGGGTTTAACACCGGGGAGCTGTTTTTT CASSPRDRGFNTGELFF
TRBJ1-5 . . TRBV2 TGTGCCAGCGGGGAGATCAAGCCCCAGCATTTT CASGEIKPQHF
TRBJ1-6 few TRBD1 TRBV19 TGTGCCAGTAGAACGACAGGGGGATCACCCCTCCACTTT CASRTTGGSPLHF
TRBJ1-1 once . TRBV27 TGTGCCAGTTCACCGAGTACCTTTACTGAAGCTTTCTTT CASSPSTFTEAFF
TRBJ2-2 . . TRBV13 TGTGCCAGCAGCGCGGGGACGAACACCGGGGAGCTGTTTTTT CASSAGTNTGELFF
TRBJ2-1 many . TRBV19 TGTGCCAGTAGCGAGACCTACAATGAGCAGTTCTTC CASSETYNEQFF
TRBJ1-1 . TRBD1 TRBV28 TGTGCCAGCAGTCCACAGGGGGCGGGAGGAACTGAAGCTTTCTTT CASSPQGAGGTEAFF
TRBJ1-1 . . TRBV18 TGTGCCAGCTCACCACTGTTGCGGGGACTGAACACTGAAGCTTTCTTT CASSPLLRGLNTEAFF
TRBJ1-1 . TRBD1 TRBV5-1 TGCGCCAGCAGCCAGAGGACAGGGCCCAGGGAAATCACTGAAGCTTTCTTT CASSQRTGPREITEAFF
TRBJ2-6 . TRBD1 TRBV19 TGTGCCAGTAGTATCCTCGGACAGGGAGTAAGAAAGGGGGCCAACGTCCTGACTTTC CASSILGQGVRKGANVLTF
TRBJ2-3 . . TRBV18 TGTGCCAGCTCACCAGCAGGCACAGATACGCAGTATTTT CASSPAGTDTQYF
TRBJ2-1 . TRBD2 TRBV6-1 TGTGCCAGCCGGGCTAGCGGGGTCAATGAGCAGTTCTTC CASRASGVNEQFF
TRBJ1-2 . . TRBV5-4 TGTGCCAGCACGACCGAAAGGGGAACAGCCCACTATGGCTACACCTTC CASTTERGTAHYGYTF
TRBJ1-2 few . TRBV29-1 TGCAGCGTTGTGATGGCCAGGAAGAATGGCTACACCTTC CSVVMARKNGYTF
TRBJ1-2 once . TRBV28 TGTGCCAGCAGATCTTTCCAGGGGAACTATGGCTACACCTTC CASRSFQGNYGYTF
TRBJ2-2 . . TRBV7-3 TGTGCCAGCAGCTTAAATCGTGTTCTGAGGACCGGGGAGCTGTTTTTT CASSLNRVLRTGELFF
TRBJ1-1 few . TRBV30 TGTGCCTGGAGTATCGGGTCGAACACTGAAGCTTTCTTT CAWSIGSNTEAFF
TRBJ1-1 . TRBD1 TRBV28 TGTGCCAGCAGTCGACAGGGGGCGGGGAACACTGAAGCTTTCTTT CASSRQGAGNTEAFF
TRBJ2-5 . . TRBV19 TGTGCCAGTAGTATTTCGAGCCATTTAGCACCAGAGACCCAGTACTTC CASSISSHLAPETQYF
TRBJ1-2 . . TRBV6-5 TGTGCCAGCAGCAGGGGTCCCGGCTATGGCTACACCTTC CASSRGPGYGYTF
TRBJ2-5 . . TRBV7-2 TGTGCCAGCAGCCTAACTGGTTCTTTCGGGGTCCAAGAGACCCAGTACTTC CASSLTGSFGVQETQYF
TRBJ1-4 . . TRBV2 TGTGCCAGCAGCCTTGACAGTAATGAAAAACTGTTTTTT CASSLDSNEKLFF
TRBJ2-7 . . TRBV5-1 TGCGCCAGCAGCTTGGGCGGGATAGGCTCCTACGAGCAGTACTTC CASSLGGIGSYEQYF
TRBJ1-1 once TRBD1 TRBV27 TGTGCCAGCAGTTCCCCGGCCGGGACAGAGATTAAAAACACTGAAGCTTTCTTT CASSSPAGTEIKNTEAFF
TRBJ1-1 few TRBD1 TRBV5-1 TGCGCCAGCAGCTTGGGACAGGGGGCGGGGGTGAACACTGAAGCTTTCTTT CASSLGQGAGVNTEAFF
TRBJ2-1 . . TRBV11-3 TGTGCCAGCAGCTCGCTGGGAAGCGGGCTATACAATGAGCAGTTCTTC CASSSLGSGLYNEQFF
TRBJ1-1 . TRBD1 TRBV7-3 TGTGCCAGCAGCGTACAGGGGGGGCGAGCTTTCTTT CASSVQGGRAFF
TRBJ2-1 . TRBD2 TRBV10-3 TGTGCCATCAGTGCGACTAGCGGGAACTACAATGAGCAGTTCTTC CAISATSGNYNEQFF
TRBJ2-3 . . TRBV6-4 TGTGCCAGCAGTGAACGGGGGGCGACAGATACGCAGTATTTT CASSERGATDTQYF
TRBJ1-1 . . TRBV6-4 TGTGCCAGCATGATGGACAGTACTCATGCTGAAGCTTTCTTT CASMMDSTHAEAFF
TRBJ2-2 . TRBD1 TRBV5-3 TGTGCCAGAAGGGGGGACAGGGTTACCAACACCGGGGAGCTGTTTTTT CARRGDRVTNTGELFF
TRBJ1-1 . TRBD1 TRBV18 TGTGCCAGCTCACCGCGGACAGGGGGCGGGTCGAACACTGAAGCTTTCTTT CASSPRTGGGSNTEAFF
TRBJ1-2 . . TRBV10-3 TGTGCCATCAGTGAGGGCGGCAGATTGGATGACTATGGCTACACCTTC CAISEGGRLDDYGYTF
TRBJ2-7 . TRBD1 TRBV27 TGTGCCAGCAGTTTATTAGGTGGAGTTGGGACAGACTACGAGCAGTACTTC CASSLLGGVGTDYEQYF
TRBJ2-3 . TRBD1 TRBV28 TGTGCCAGCAGTTTACTAGGACAGGCACTTGCAGATACGCAGTATTTT CASSLLGQALADTQYF
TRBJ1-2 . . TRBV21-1 TGTGCCAGCAGCAACATCATGCAGGGGGATGGCTACACCTTC CASSNIMQGDGYTF
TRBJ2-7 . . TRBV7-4 TGTGCCAGCAGCTTCCCCTGGACCGGGATCGAGCAGTACTTC CASSFPWTGIEQYF
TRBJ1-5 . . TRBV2 TGTGCCAGCAGGGAGAGGACAGCCAATCAGCCCCAGCATTTT CASRERTANQPQHF
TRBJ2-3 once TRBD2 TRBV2 TGTGCCACCAGCGGGGGGGAGCGTGATACGCAGTATTTT CATSGGERDTQYF